Below are 11 T cell receptor beta chains sequenced from a single sample in a study of identical twins. TCRdb reprocessed the 5' RACE reads with MiXCR, giving one entry per CDR3 protein. The table lists 350,000 to 600,000 distinct CDR3 sequences, 14% of them singletons, with about 0.52% in the top ten. The data were also submitted as part of a second study, on yellow fever vaccine responses in identical twins.

Input material: CD4+ T cells sorted from blood. The source of these receptors is a woman between 18 and 29 years old in good health.

This clonotype was counted many times. The genes are TRBV5-1 and TRBJ2-3; D may be TRBD1 (6 bases). Germline V lookup: CDR1 SGHRS, CDR2 YFSETQ. The CDR3 totals 13 residues. V was trimmed by 5 bases and J by 3 bases, leaving 10 bases between them. The CDR3 coding sequence is TGCGCCAGCAGTTCCGACAGGACAGATACGCAGTATTTT. This gives the protein CASSSDRTDTQYF.

The chain recombines TRBV28 with TRBJ2-2, with a weak D call TRBD1 (6 bases). This CDR3 has 17 residues. The germline CDR1 and CDR2 sequences are MDHEN and SYDVKM. Trimming cost V 7 bases and J 5 bases, with 23 bases left between them. The CDR3 DNA sequence: TGTGCCAGCAAATCCCAATCGGCGACAGGAGCAACCGGGGAGCTGTTTTTT. Amino acids: CASKSQSATGATGELFF.

The sample holds a few counts of this clonotype. The chain recombines TRBV11-2 with TRBJ2-7; the D gene is possibly TRBD2 (6 bases). V was cut by 5 bases and J by 3 bases, with 17 bases left in between. The CDR3 is 15 residues long. Germline CDR1 and CDR2: SGHAT and FQNNGV. For the CDR3, the DNA is TGTGCCAGCAGCCCCACGGGAGCGGGCAACTACGAGCAGTACTTC. It encodes CASSPTGAGNYEQYF.

V and J are TRBV18 and TRBJ1-1; D is possibly TRBD1 (5 bases). V was pared by 0 bases and J by 3 bases, with 8 bases between. Germline values: CDR1 KGHSH, CDR2 LQKENI. This CDR3 region has 14 residues. CDR3 protein: CASSPPGVYTEAFF. CDR3 nucleotide sequence: TGTGCCAGCTCACCACCGGGGGTTTACACTGAAGCTTTCTTT.

The genes are TRBV6-2 or TRBV6-3 and TRBJ2-2, with D possibly matching TRBD2 (5 bases). V dropped 7 bases and J dropped 0 bases, with 12 bases sitting between them. Per germline, CDR1 MNHEY and CDR2 SVGEGT. The CDR3 is made up of 15 amino acids. The CDR3 DNA sequence: TGTGCCAGCACCAAGGCAGCGGCGAACACCGGGGAGCTGTTTTTT. Translation gives CASTKAAANTGELFF.

The CDR3 reads CARDGPLTTQYF. CDR3 nucleotides: TGCGCCAGGGACGGTCCCCTTACGACCCAGTACTTC. The chain recombines TRBV5-1 with TRBJ2-5; unclear D gene. Trimming pared 8 bases from V and 7 bases from J, leaving 15 bases between. This CDR3 is 12 amino acids long. Germline values: CDR1 SGHRS, CDR2 YFSETQ.

V gene TRBV20-1 combines with J gene TRBJ1-1; TRBD1 aligns across 8 bases. V lost 3 bases to trimming and J lost 4 bases; unmatched junction nucleotides: 4. The germline gives CDR1 DFQATT, CDR2 SNEGSKA (reference sequence). The CDR3 loop spans 13 amino acids. The CDR3 DNA reads TGCAGTGCTAGCGGCCAGGGGGCCACTGAAGCTTTCTTT. It encodes CSASGQGATEAFF.

The V call is TRBV5-1, the J call TRBJ2-7; TRBD2 matches 10 bases. V lost 2 bases to trimming and J lost 4 bases; unmatched junction nucleotides: 9. There are 16 residues in the CDR3. Germline loops: CDR1 SGHRS, CDR2 YFSETQ. The CDR3 nucleotides are TGCGCCAGCAGCTTAGGACCATCTAGCGGGAGTTACGAGCAGTACTTC. This codes for CASSLGPSSGSYEQYF. The full variable domain, rest sourced from reference TRBV5-1 and TRBJ2-7, is KAGVTQTPRYLIKTRGQQVTLSCSPISGHRSVSWYQQTPGQGLQFLFEYFSETQRNKGNFPGRFSGRQFSNSRSEMNVSTLELGDSALYLCASSLGPSSGSYEQYFGPGTRLTVT.

This clonotype was recorded many times. The chain recombines TRBV9 with TRBJ2-3; perhaps TRBD1 as D (6 bases). CDR1 SGDLS and CDR2 YYNGEE come from the germline V gene. There are 15 residues in the CDR3. The germline V and J ends were trimmed by 0 bases and 1 base, with 9 bases remaining between them. CDR3 protein: CASSVGGRGTDTQYF. CDR3 nucleotides: TGTGCCAGCAGCGTAGGGGGGCGCGGCACAGATACGCAGTATTTT.

This clonotype was counted a few times. CDR3 nucleotides: TGTGCCAGCCCGCGACCCCAGGGTTGGGCCTACAATGAGCAGTTCTTC. Its translation is CASPRPQGWAYNEQFF. J is TRBJ2-1 and V is TRBV7-8, with D possibly matching TRBD1 (5 bases). Germline CDR1 reads SGHVS; CDR2 reads FQNEAQ. V was trimmed by 8 bases and J by 2 bases, leaving 19 bases between them. The CDR3 loop spans 16 amino acids.

This clonotype has more than one count but fewer than ten. The genes are TRBV10-3 and TRBJ2-2; 10 bases are shared with TRBD1. Germline V gene sequence: CDR1 ENHRY, CDR2 SYGVKD. The V and J ends lost 4 bases and 3 bases, in that order; junction bases with no gene match: 2. This CDR3 has 15 residues. CDR3 bases: TGTGCCATCAGTGGGACAGGGGGGGACACCGGGGAGCTGTTTTTT. Amino acid sequence: CAISGTGGDTGELFF.